This T cell receptor beta chain is from a study of response to subunit inactivated influenza vaccine. Study-wide points: Each seasonal influenza vaccination, the authors suggested, recruits few new T cells.

Regarding this clonotype: Its antigen is unknown.

There are 15 residues in the CDR3. Germline CDR1 is SGHVS and CDR2 is FQNEAQ. Trimming removed 1 base from V and 3 bases from J; junction bases left unmatched: 5. TCRdb passed the RT-PCR reads through MiXCR, listing each CDR3 protein once. Here the sample spans approximately 170,000 distinct CDR3 sequences, approximately 15% being singletons. The sample here was CD8+ T cells sorted from PBMCs, taken about 5 days after vaccination. The chain combines TRBV7-8 with TRBJ2-7; 8 bases are shared with TRBD1. This clonotype was sampled from a man aged 45-60 years who received an inactivated influenza vaccine. CDR3 amino acids: CASSLEGQGIYEQYF. In nucleotides, the CDR3 is TGTGCCAGCAGCTTAGAAGGACAGGGTATCTACGAGCAGTACTTC.